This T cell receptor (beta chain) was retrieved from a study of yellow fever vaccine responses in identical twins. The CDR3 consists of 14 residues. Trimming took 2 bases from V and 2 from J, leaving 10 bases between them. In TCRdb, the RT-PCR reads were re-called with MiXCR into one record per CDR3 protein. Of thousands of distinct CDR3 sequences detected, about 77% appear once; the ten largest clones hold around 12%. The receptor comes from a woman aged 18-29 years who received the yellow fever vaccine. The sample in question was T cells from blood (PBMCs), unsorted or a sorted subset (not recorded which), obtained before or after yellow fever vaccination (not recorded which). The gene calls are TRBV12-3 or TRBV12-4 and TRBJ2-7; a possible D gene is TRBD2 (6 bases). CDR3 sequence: CASSLIAAPYEQYF. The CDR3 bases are TGTGCCAGCAGTTTAATAGCGGCCCCCTACGAGCAGTACTTC.